The 7 T cell receptor beta chains given below trace back to one sample, sequenced in a study of T cells in Graves' hyperthyroidism and ophthalmopathy (dated by TCRdb to about 2019). The receptor library was made with multiplex PCR. The reads were generated on an Illumina HiSeq 2000. Amplification of TCR beta CDR3 regions was carried out from RNA transcripts. A first-round RT-PCR of the TCR CDR3 used the HTBI primer set with the Qiagen OneStep RT-PCR kit. TCRdb reanalyzed the raw reads on its own, using fastp at Q25 for trimming and MiXCR for clone calling, and kept in-frame beta chains. Records with the same CDR3 protein are collapsed into one entry carrying the most frequent genes and DNA. The sample records 500,000 to 600,000 distinct CDR3 sequences, around 45% of which are singletons. The ten largest clones capture more than 7% of the sample. Sequencing input: peripheral blood or thyroid tissue (not recorded which). These TCRs come from a young woman with Graves' hyperthyroidism.

This clonotype was detected only once. The chain carries TRBV2 and TRBJ1-2; D not certain. The length of the CDR3 is 14 residues. Germline values: CDR1 SNHLY, CDR2 FYNNEI. Trimming took off 5 bases at V and 8 bases at J, with 18 bases between the two ends. CDR3 sequence (DNA): TGTGCCAGCAGTCTAGCGGAAAGCCAAGGAGGCTACACCTTC. The encoded protein is CASSLAESQGGYTF. The complete variable domain, with remaining parts taken from reference TRBV2 and TRBJ1-2, reads EPEVTQTPSHQVTQMGQEVILRCVPISNHLYFYWYRQILGQKVEFLVSFYNNEISEKSEIFDDQFSVERPDGSNFTLKIRSTKLEDSAMYFCASSLAESQGGYTFGSGTRLTVV.

The chain joins TRBV2 to TRBJ1-1; unclear D gene. There are 14 residues in the CDR3. V lost 7 bases and J lost 0, with 12 bases in between. The germline V gene encodes CDR1 SNHLY and CDR2 FYNNEI. The CDR3 is CASTLFYVNTEAFF. In DNA form, the CDR3 reads TGTGCCAGCACTCTCTTCTACGTGAACACTGAAGCTTTCTTT.

This clonotype was seen ten or more times. This rearrangement joins TRBV7-2 to TRBJ2-7; D is tentatively TRBD1 or TRBD2 (6 bases each). The germline V gene has CDR1 SGHTA and CDR2 FQGNSA. The CDR3 has 15 residues. V lost 1 base, J lost 2 bases, and 12 bases lay in between. The CDR3: CASSLEGGPAYEQYF. The DNA of the CDR3 is TGTGCCAGCAGCTTAGAGGGGGGCCCAGCCTACGAGCAGTACTTC.

This clonotype was recorded at least ten times. The chain recombines TRBV12-3 or TRBV12-4 with TRBJ1-5, with 7 bases fitting TRBD1. V lost 4 bases, J lost 2 bases, and 5 bases stayed unmatched. CDR3 length equals 15 residues. As DNA, the CDR3 is TGTGCCAGCAGTTACAGGGGACGAGGCAATCAGCCCCAGCATTTT. It translates to CASSYRGRGNQPQHF.

The count of this clonotype is one. The chain recombines TRBV29-1 with TRBJ2-7; 7 bases agree with TRBD1. This CDR3 has 13 residues. The junction had 8 bases not matched to a gene; V was cut back by 8 bases and J by 1 base. CDR1 and CDR2 (germline): SQVTM, ANQGSEA. The CDR3 loop reads CSITGVKSYEQYF. CDR3 bases: TGCAGCATCACAGGGGTCAAATCCTACGAGCAGTACTTC.

The J gene is TRBJ1-2, the V gene TRBV29-1; the D is unclear. V lost 7 bases to trimming and J lost 8 bases, with 17 bases between them. CDR1 and CDR2 from the germline V gene are SQVTM and ANQGSEA. The CDR3 runs to 12 residues. DNA for the CDR3: TGCAGCGCCAGCAGTTCCCGTATAGGCTACACCTTC. Its protein is CSASSSRIGYTF.

To note about this clonotype: Because the CDR3's place on the DNA is in doubt, the DNA is left out and the CDR3 is given as listed by TCRdb. The chain uses TRBV25-1 and TRBJ2-5. CDR1 MGHDK and CDR2 SYGVNS come from the germline V gene. The CDR3 numbers 15 amino acids, ends counted. The CDR3 sequence: CACSVEKVEGETQYF.